This passage covers 25 T cell receptor beta chains from one sample sequenced in a study of blood T cells in healthy people across ages. The use of a sample-barcoded 5' primer and a J-beta primer mix characterized a second PCR of roughly 6 to 12 cycles. TCRdb reprocessed the 5' RACE reads via MiXCR and lists one record per CDR3 protein. The sample consists of 1.2 million to 1.5 million distinct CDR3 sequences, about 40% of them appearing once. The sample consisted of blood. The receptors derive from a woman younger than 30 in good health.

Only a few counts were recorded for this clonotype. The genes are TRBV30 and TRBJ2-4; tentatively, D is TRBD1 or TRBD2 (5 bases each). The V gene lost 5 bases and the J gene lost 3 bases, with 14 bases spanning the gap. The germline gives CDR1 GTSNPN, CDR2 SVGIG (reference sequence). The CDR3 covers 14 residues. CDR3 bases: TGTGCCTGGGCCGGAAGGGACCGCAAAAACATTCAGTACTTC. It translates to CAWAGRDRKNIQYF.

This clonotype appeared a few times. This CDR3 reads CSVESRGSQSNTEAFF. The DNA for the CDR3 is TGCAGCGTTGAATCCAGGGGGTCCCAGTCGAACACTGAAGCTTTCTTT. This chain uses TRBV29-1 with TRBJ1-1, with TRBD1 matching 7 bases. CDR1 is SQVTM, CDR2 ANQGSEA, per germline. The CDR3 covers 16 residues. V trimming: 2 bases; J trimming: 1 base; junction bases outside the gene matches: 10.

This clonotype was counted a few times. The CDR3 spells CASSLGDTTYEQYF. DNA for the CDR3: TGTGCCAGCAGCTTAGGGGACACAACCTACGAGCAGTACTTC. The chain employs TRBV7-9 and TRBJ2-7, with D perhaps TRBD1 (6 bases). The CDR3 loop spans 14 amino acids. Germline CDR1 SEHNR, CDR2 FQNEAQ (reference sequence). Trimming cost V 1 base and J 2 bases, with 9 bases left between them.

In this sample, this clonotype turned up a few times. The chain employs TRBV7-2 and TRBJ2-1, with 10 bases identical to TRBD2. After removal of 1 base from V and 10 bases from J, the junction contained 7 bases not matched to a gene. The CDR3 length is 15 residues. The V gene's germline CDR1 is SGHTA and CDR2 FQGNSA. The CDR3 spells CASSLVWLAGVEQFF. Written as DNA, the CDR3 is TGTGCCAGCAGCTTAGTCTGGCTAGCGGGGGTAGAGCAGTTCTTC.

This clonotype was observed a handful of times. The chain links TRBV29-1 to TRBJ2-7, with D unresolved. This CDR3 is 12 amino acids long. Deletions cut 4 bases from V and 2 bases from J, with 9 bases between. Germline CDR1 SQVTM, CDR2 ANQGSEA. CDR3 sequence reads: CSVVSTAYEQYF. For the CDR3, the DNA is TGCAGCGTTGTTAGTACCGCCTACGAGCAGTACTTC.

The rearrangement joins TRBV29-1 to TRBJ2-2; D is perhaps TRBD2 (6 bases). The CDR3 length is 15 residues. Looked up from germline, CDR1 is SQVTM and CDR2 is ANQGSEA. Trimming removed 0 bases from V and 6 bases from J, with 14 bases in between. As DNA, the CDR3 is TGCAGCGTTGAAGATCGGGGGAGGCCCTCCGGGGAGCTGTTTTTT. Its translation is CSVEDRGRPSGELFF.

The CDR3 nucleotides read TGTGCCAGCAGTGCCTCTCAAGTGAGGGACAGGGTCTCCTACGAGCAGTACTTC. Protein product: CASSASQVRDRVSYEQYF. The rearrangement links TRBV28 to TRBJ2-7, with TRBD1 matching 9 bases. This CDR3 has 18 residues. V lost 5 bases, J lost 0 bases, and 14 bases stayed unmatched. From germline, CDR1 is MDHEN and CDR2 SYDVKM.

This chain uses TRBV20-1 with TRBJ1-1; D not certain. The CDR3 spans 11 residues. Germline V gene sequence: CDR1 DFQATT, CDR2 SNEGSKA (reference sequence). V was shortened by 7 bases and J by 1 base, with 7 bases between the two germline ends. CDR3 sequence reads: CSGVGNTEAFF. CDR3 sequence (DNA): TGCAGTGGGGTGGGGAACACTGAAGCTTTCTTT.

This clonotype was detected only a few times. In DNA form, the CDR3 reads TGTGCCAGCAGCATCAGGGTATCCTATGGCTACACCTTC. Translated, it gives CASSIRVSYGYTF. The rearrangement uses TRBV7-2 and TRBJ1-2; possibly TRBD1 for D (5 bases). The CDR3 is 13 residues long. From germline, CDR1 is SGHTA and CDR2 FQGNSA. V lost 5 bases to trimming and J lost 4 bases, with 11 bases between them.

V gene TRBV4-1 combines with J gene TRBJ1-2, with TRBD1 matching over 9 bases. Germline V gene lookup returns CDR1 MGHRA and CDR2 YSYEKL. This CDR3 is 16 amino acids long. After removal of 1 base from V and 3 bases from J, the junction contained 6 bases not matched to a gene. The CDR3 nucleotides read TGCGCCAGCAGCCAAGGTGGACAGGGGTCGTACTATGGCTACACCTTC. It translates to CASSQGGQGSYYGYTF.

Of note for this clonotype: The germline gene is not matched at one end of the junction; a read error may be the cause. The CDR3 nucleotides read TGTACCAGCAGCCCTCTATGGGGGGCGATTATTGATACGCAGTATTTT. As protein: CTSSPLWGAIIDTQYF. This chain links TRBV11-2 with TRBJ2-3; TRBD1 or TRBD2 may be the D gene (6 bases each). Germline CDR1 and CDR2: SGHAT and FQNNGV. The CDR3 is 16 residues long.

This clonotype was counted at least ten times. This chain uses TRBV6-5 with TRBJ2-7; TRBD1 agrees at 9 bases. Germline lookup yields CDR1 MNHEY and CDR2 SVGAGI. Losses at the gene ends were 2 bases for V and 1 base for J; bases not matched to a gene: 0. The CDR3 runs 14 residues. Here the CDR3 reads CASSYGQGSYEQYF. DNA for the CDR3: TGTGCCAGCAGTTACGGACAGGGGTCCTACGAGCAGTACTTC.

CDR3 loop: CASRATGPEAFF. The CDR3 DNA sequence: TGTGCCAGCAGAGCTACAGGTCCTGAAGCTTTCTTT. This chain connects TRBV28 to TRBJ1-1, with D tentatively TRBD1 (5 bases). CDR1 is MDHEN and CDR2 is SYDVKM in the germline V gene. V lost 6 bases to trimming and J lost 6 bases, with 11 bases between them. The CDR3 has 12 residues.

The chain recombines TRBV2 with TRBJ1-1, with 7 bases that match TRBD1. Germline CDR1 and CDR2: SNHLY and FYNNEI. V gave up 8 bases and J gave up 6 bases; unmatched junction bases: 9. This CDR3 comprises 13 residues. CDR3 bases: TGTGCCAGCTTTGGGCCCAGGGGGTCTGAAGCTTTCTTT. This gives the protein CASFGPRGSEAFF.

In the case of this clonotype: The junction does not match germline at one end; this may be a read error. V is TRBV7-2 and J is TRBJ2-7; D is ambiguous. CDR1 and CDR2 (germline): SGHTA, FQGNSA. This CDR3 region has 13 residues. CDR3 in amino acids: CAGSVSYTDEQYF. CDR3 coding DNA: TGTGCCGGCAGCGTAAGCTACACCGACGAGCAGTACTTC.

The chain has TRBV20-1 and TRBJ2-1; TRBD2 agrees at 7 bases. Germline assignment: CDR1 DFQATT and CDR2 SNEGSKA (reference sequence). V shed 4 bases, J shed 2 bases, and the junction held 8 bases outside the gene matches. This CDR3 region has 15 residues. The DNA for the CDR3 is TGCAGTGCTATTAGTGGCGGGGGAGCCTACAATGAGCAGTTCTTC. This gives the protein CSAISGGGAYNEQFF.

V and J are TRBV4-1 and TRBJ2-4; 10 bases agree with TRBD2. Per the germline V gene, CDR1 is MGHRA and CDR2 is YSYEKL. The CDR3 loop spans 21 amino acids. The trim removed 0 bases at V and 0 bases at J, leaving 14 bases unmatched. Here the CDR3 DNA reads TGCGCCAGCAGCCAAGAAGGTGGGCTAGCGGGAGTAAAGGGAGCCAAAAACATTCAGTACTTC. Protein product: CASSQEGGLAGVKGAKNIQYF.

The chain recombines TRBV20-1 with TRBJ1-1; D is perhaps TRBD1 (6 bases). This CDR3 region has 11 residues. The germline V and J ends were trimmed by 6 bases and 10 bases, with 15 bases remaining between them. Germline CDR1 DFQATT, CDR2 SNEGSKA (reference sequence). The CDR3: CSAPGRGAAFF. The CDR3 region has the DNA TGCAGTGCCCCTGGGCGGGGGGCAGCTTTCTTT.

The V and J genes are TRBV12-3 or TRBV12-4 and TRBJ2-1, with 11 bases matching TRBD2. The CDR3 loop spans 17 amino acids. J lost 5 bases, V lost 1 base, and 7 bases had no gene match. The DNA of the CDR3 is TGTGCCAGCAGTTTAGGGGCTAGCGGGGGGCTACACAATGAGCAGTTCTTC. It is translated as CASSLGASGGLHNEQFF.

V and J are TRBV29-1 and TRBJ2-1, with D unresolved. This CDR3 contains 14 residues. With 2 bases removed from V and 8 bases from J, the gap between germline ends came to 16 bases. Germline CDR1 SQVTM, CDR2 ANQGSEA. The CDR3 nucleotides are TGCAGCGTTGAATCTGAAATGGGCGTCTATGAGCAGTTCTTC. It specifies CSVESEMGVYEQFF.

This clonotype was counted a few times. The rearrangement uses TRBV5-1 and TRBJ1-1; the D gene is possibly TRBD1 (5 bases). Trimming left V 7 bases short and J 3 bases short, with 16 bases between. Germline V lookup: CDR1 SGHRS, CDR2 YFSETQ. This CDR3 region has 14 residues. The CDR3 region has the DNA TGCGCCAGCGGACAAGGCACCTTATACACTGAAGCTTTCTTT. It is translated as CASGQGTLYTEAFF.

This clonotype was observed a few times. The rearrangement joins TRBV15 to TRBJ2-6, with 13 bases that match TRBD2. The V segment lost 4 bases and the J segment 4 bases; nucleotides outside the gene matches: 10. From germline, CDR1 is LNHNV and CDR2 YYDKDF (reference sequence). The CDR3 spans 19 residues. Here the CDR3 reads CATSTTGLAGEAGANVLTF. The DNA for the CDR3 is TGTGCCACCAGCACTACTGGACTAGCGGGAGAGGCAGGGGCCAACGTCCTGACTTTC.

This clonotype was seen more than once but under ten times. The V gene is TRBV2, the J gene TRBJ2-1; D is undetermined. Germline CDR1 SNHLY, CDR2 FYNNEI. The CDR3 length is 15 residues. Trimming took off 5 bases at V and 3 bases at J, with 14 bases between the two ends. The CDR3: CASSRSRTLYNEQFF. CDR3 bases: TGTGCCAGCAGTAGGTCCCGAACACTCTACAATGAGCAGTTCTTC.

In this sample, this clonotype turned up once. A read error may explain this, as a much larger clone is one base away. The genes are TRBV6-6 and TRBJ2-4, with TRBD2 matching 8 bases. Judging by the DNA end, TRBJ2-7 fits better; the J call may be wrong. The germline CDR1 and CDR2 sequences are MNHNY and SVGAGI (reference sequence). This CDR3 is 15 amino acids long. The CDR3 spells CASSPSGFSSYEQYF. The CDR3 coding sequence is TGTGCCAGCAGCCCTAGCGGGTTTAGCTCCTACGAGCAGTACTTC.

The sample holds a few counts of this clonotype. In DNA form, the CDR3 reads TGTGCCAGCAGCGCCTCGGGGGGAGTAGGGAACAATGAGCAGTTCTTC. Its protein product is CASSASGGVGNNEQFF. The chain combines TRBV7-9 with TRBJ2-1; 7 nucleotides line up with TRBD2. This CDR3 has 16 residues. Germline CDR1 and CDR2: SEHNR and FQNEAQ (reference sequence). V shed 5 bases, J shed 5 bases, and the junction held 12 bases outside the gene matches.